The TCR beta chain under discussion was sequenced for a study of blood T cell repertoires in COVID-19. Study-wide context: The United States, Italy and Spain provided the acute and convalescent COVID-19 samples. Sample material is recorded as cDNA or gDNA derived from T cells, B-cell-depleted T cells, or PBMCs.

V lost 5 bases and J lost 4; bases outside the gene matches: 6. Germline loops: CDR1 PRHDT, CDR2 FYEKMQ (reference sequence). The CDR3 is 14 residues long. Clones were sequenced by immunoSEQ multiplex PCR, and TCRdb holds only the in-frame ones, with some missing. The data contain some 42,000 clones, approximately 91% of them singletons. The receptor was isolated from a human donor in a cohort sampled during active COVID-19. The sequenced material came from peripheral blood. The V call is TRBV13, the J call TRBJ1-1, with 8 bases lining up with TRBD1. CDR3 bases: TGTGCCAGCAGCCCGGACAGGGATCGCACTGAAGCTTTCTTT. Protein product: CASSPDRDRTEAFF.